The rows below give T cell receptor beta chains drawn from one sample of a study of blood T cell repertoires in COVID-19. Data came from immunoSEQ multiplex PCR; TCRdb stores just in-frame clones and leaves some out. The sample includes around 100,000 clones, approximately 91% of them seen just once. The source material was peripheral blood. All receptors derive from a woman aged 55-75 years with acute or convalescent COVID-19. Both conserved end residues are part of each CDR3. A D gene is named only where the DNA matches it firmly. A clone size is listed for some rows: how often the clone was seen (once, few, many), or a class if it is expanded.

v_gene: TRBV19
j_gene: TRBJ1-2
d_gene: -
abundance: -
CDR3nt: TGTGCCAGTAGTAGGCAATTGGCCGGGACACAATCCTATGGCTACACCTTC
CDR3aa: CASSRQLAGTQSYGYTF

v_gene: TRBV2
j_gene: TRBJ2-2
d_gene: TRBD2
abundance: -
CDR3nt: TGTGCCAGCAGGGAACTAGCGGGGGCCGGGGAGCTGTTTTTT
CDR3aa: CASRELAGAGELFF

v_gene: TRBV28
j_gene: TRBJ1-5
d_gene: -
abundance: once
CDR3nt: TGTGCCAGCAGTTTATGGCGGGGGATTGGGAATCAGCCCCAGCATTTT
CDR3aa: CASSLWRGIGNQPQHF

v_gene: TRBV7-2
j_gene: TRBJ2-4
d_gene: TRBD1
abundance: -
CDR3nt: TGTGCCAGCAGCTTAGGGGGACAGGGAGCCAAAAACATTCAGTACTTC
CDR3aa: CASSLGGQGAKNIQYF

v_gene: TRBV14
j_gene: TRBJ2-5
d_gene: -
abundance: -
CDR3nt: TGTGCCAGCAGCCAAGATTGGGGGGACCAAGAGACCCAGTACTTC
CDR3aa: CASSQDWGDQETQYF

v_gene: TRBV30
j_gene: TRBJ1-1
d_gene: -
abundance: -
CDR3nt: TGTGCCTGGAGTCTGTGGAACACTGAAGCTTTCTTT
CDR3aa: CAWSLWNTEAFF

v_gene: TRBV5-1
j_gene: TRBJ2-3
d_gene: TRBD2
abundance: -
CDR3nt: TGCGCCAGCTCCGGGGGGTACACAGATACGCAGTATTTT
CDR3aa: CASSGGYTDTQYF

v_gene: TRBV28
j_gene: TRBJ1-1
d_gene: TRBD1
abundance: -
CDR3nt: TGTGCTCACCGGGCGGACAGGGGTTATGAGACTGAAGCTTTCTTT
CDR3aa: CAHRADRGYETEAFF

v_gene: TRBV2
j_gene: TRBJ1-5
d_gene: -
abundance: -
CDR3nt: TGTGCCACCGAGCGGGGCAGGGCTAGCAATCAGCCCCAGCATTTT
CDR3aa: CATERGRASNQPQHF

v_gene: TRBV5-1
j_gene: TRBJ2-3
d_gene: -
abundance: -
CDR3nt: TGCGCCAGCAGCTTGATTACCGGGACTAGCACAGATACGCAGTATTTT
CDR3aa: CASSLITGTSTDTQYF

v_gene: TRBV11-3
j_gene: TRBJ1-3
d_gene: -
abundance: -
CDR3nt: TGTGCCAGCAGTGTTAGCGCAGGAAACACCATATATTTT
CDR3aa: CASSVSAGNTIYF

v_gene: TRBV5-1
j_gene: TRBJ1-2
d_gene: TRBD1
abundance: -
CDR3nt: TGCGCCAGCAGCTTGGAGGGGGCGCATGGCTACACCTTC
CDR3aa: CASSLEGAHGYTF

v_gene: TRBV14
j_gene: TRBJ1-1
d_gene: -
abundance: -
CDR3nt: TGTGCCAGCAGCCGAAGCCGGGTTGAAGCTTTCTTT
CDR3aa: CASSRSRVEAFF

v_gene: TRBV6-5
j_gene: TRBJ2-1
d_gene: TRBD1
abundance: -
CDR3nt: TGTGCCAGCAGTTACTCGACAGGGGCATCCTACAATGAGCAGTTCTTC
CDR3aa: CASSYSTGASYNEQFF

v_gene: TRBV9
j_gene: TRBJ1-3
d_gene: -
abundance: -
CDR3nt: TGTGCCAGCAGCGTAGCTCAGGCTGGCACCATATATTTT
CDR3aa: CASSVAQAGTIYF

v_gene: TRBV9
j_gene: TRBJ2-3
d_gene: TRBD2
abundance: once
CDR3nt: TGTGCCAGCAGCGTAGGTGGGGGAGGGGCAGATACGCAGTATTTT
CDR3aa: CASSVGGGGADTQYF

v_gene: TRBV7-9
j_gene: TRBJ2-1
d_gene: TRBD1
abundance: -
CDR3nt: TGTGCCAGCAGCTCCAAGGACAGGGGTGGTTATGAGCAGTTCTTC
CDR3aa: CASSSKDRGGYEQFF

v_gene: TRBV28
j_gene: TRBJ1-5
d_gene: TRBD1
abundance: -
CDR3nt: TGTGCCAGCAGTTCCATGACAGGGGGCCTCGATCAGCCCCAGCATTTT
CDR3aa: CASSSMTGGLDQPQHF

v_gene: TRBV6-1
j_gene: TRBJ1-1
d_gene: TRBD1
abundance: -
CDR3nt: TGTGCCAGCAGCCCGACAGGGCGGAACACTGAAGCTTTCTTT
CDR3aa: CASSPTGRNTEAFF

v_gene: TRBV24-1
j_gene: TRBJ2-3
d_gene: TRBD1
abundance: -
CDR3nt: TGTGCCACCAGTGACGGGACAGGCAACACAGATACGCAGTATTTT
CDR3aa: CATSDGTGNTDTQYF

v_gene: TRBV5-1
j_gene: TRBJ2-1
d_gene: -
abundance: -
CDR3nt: TGCGCCAGCAGCTTGGCGGGGTCCTACAATGAGCAGTTCTTC
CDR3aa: CASSLAGSYNEQFF

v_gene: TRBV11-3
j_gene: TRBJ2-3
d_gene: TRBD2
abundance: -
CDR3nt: TGTGCCAGCAGCTCCGCCGGGACTAGCGGGAGTTGGAGCACAGATACGCAGTATTTT
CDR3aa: CASSSAGTSGSWSTDTQYF

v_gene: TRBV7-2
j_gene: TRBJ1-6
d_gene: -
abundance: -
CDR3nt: TGTGCCAGCAGCTCCGCCGGCGGATCACCCCTCCACTTT
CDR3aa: CASSSAGGSPLHF

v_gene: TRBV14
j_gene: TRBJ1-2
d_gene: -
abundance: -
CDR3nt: TGTGCCAGCAGCCTAGACCGAGTACAGGGCTACACCTTC
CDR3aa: CASSLDRVQGYTF

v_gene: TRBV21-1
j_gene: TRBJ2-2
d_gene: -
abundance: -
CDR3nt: TGTGCCAGCAGCAAACGCGCCGGACTAGCGGGAACCGGGGAGCTGTTTTTT
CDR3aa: CASSKRAGLAGTGELFF

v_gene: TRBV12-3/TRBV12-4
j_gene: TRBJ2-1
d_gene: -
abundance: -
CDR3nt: TGTGCCAGCAGTCAGGTACATGAGCAGTTCTTC
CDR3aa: CASSQVHEQFF

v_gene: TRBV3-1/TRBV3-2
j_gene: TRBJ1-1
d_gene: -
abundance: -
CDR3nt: TGTGCCAGCAGCGCCACAGGGAACACTGAAGCTTTCTTT
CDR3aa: CASSATGNTEAFF

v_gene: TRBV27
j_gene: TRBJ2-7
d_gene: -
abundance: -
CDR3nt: TGTGCCAGCAGTCGGACAGAAACCTACGAGCAGTACTTC
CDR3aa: CASSRTETYEQYF

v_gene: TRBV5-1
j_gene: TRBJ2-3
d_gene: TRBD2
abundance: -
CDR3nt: TGCGCCAGCAGCTTAGGTAGCGGGAGTTTGAGTACAGATACGCAGTATTTT
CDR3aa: CASSLGSGSLSTDTQYF

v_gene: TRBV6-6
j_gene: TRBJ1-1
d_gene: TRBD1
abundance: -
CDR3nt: TGTGCCAGCAGTTACTCCGGACAGGGAAACACTGAAGCTTTCTTT
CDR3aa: CASSYSGQGNTEAFF

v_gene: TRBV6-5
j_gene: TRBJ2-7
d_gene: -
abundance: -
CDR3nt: TGTGCCAGCAGTCCCCATCCCTACGAGCAGTACTTC
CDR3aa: CASSPHPYEQYF

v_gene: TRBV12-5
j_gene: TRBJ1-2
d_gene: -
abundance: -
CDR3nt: TGTGCTAGTGGTTCGAAGAACGGTGGCTACACCTTC
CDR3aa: CASGSKNGGYTF

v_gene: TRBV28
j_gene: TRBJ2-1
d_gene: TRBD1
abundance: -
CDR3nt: TGTGCCAGCAGTGCCAGGTCCGGGACAGGGGGCGGAAATGAGCAGTTCTTC
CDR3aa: CASSARSGTGGGNEQFF

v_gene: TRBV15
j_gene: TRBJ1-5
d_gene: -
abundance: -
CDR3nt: TGTGCCACCAGCAGAACAGGAGATAGCAATCAGCCCCAGCATTTT
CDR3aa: CATSRTGDSNQPQHF

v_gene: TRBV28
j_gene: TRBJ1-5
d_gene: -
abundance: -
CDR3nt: TGTGCCAGCAGTTTAACGCGGTCCAGCAATCAGCCCCAGCATTTT
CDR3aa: CASSLTRSSNQPQHF

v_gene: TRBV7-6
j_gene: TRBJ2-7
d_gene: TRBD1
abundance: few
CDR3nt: TGTGCCAGCAGTAATACCGGGACAGGGGACCGCGAGCAGTACTTC
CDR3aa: CASSNTGTGDREQYF

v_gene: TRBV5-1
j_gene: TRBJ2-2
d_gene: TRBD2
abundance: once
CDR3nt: TGCGCCAGCAGCCCCACGACTAGCGGGATGTCCGGGGAGCTGTTTTTT
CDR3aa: CASSPTTSGMSGELFF

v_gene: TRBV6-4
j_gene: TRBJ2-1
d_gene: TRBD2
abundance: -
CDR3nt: TGTGCCAGCAGTGGGACTAGCGTAGGGGAGCAGTTCTTC
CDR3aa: CASSGTSVGEQFF

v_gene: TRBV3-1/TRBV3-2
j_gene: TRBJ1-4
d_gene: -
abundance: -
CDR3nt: TGTGCCAGCAGCCAGAGGATCCGAAATGAAAAACTGTTTTTT
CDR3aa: CASSQRIRNEKLFF

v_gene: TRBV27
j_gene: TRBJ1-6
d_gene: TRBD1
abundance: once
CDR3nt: TGTGCCAGCAGTCGAACGACAGGGGTCTCCTATAATTCACCCCTCCACTTT
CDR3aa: CASSRTTGVSYNSPLHF

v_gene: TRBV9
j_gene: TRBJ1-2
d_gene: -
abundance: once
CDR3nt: TGTGCCGGTGATGGCGGGCGCAACTATGGCTACACCTTC
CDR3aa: CAGDGGRNYGYTF

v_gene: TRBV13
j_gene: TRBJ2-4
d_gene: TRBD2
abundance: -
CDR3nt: TGTGCCAGCAGCTTACGGCTAGCGGGAGGGGCGTCGGCCAAAAACATTCAGTACTTC
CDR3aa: CASSLRLAGGASAKNIQYF

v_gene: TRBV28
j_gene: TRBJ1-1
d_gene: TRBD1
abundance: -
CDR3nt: TGTGCCAGCAGCAAAGGGGGCCGGGGCGCTGAAGCTTTCTTT
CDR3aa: CASSKGGRGAEAFF

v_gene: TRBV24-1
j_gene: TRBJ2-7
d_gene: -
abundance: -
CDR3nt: TGTGCCACCAGTGATGGGGCCGTCTACGAGCAGTACTTC
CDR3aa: CATSDGAVYEQYF

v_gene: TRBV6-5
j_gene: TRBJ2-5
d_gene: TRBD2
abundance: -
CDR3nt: TGTGCCAGCAGGGTACTAGCGGGAGCAGAGACCCAGTACTTC
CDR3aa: CASRVLAGAETQYF

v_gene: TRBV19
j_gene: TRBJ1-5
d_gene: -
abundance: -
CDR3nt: TGTGCCAGTAGTATAGAACCGACAGGTCGTTTCAATCAGCCCCAGCATTTT
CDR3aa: CASSIEPTGRFNQPQHF

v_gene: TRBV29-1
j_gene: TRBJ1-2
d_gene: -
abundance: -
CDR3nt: TGCAGCGTTGAAGACAGAGGGTCGTATGGCTACACCTTC
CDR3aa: CSVEDRGSYGYTF

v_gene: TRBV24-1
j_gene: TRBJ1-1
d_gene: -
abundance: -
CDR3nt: TGTGCCACTTCAGCGTCGCGACAGTCGAACACTGAAGCTTTCTTT
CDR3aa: CATSASRQSNTEAFF

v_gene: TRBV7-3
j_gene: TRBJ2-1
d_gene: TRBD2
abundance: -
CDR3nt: TGTGCCAGCAGCTTAGAGGCTAGCGGGAGCAATGAGCAGTTCTTC
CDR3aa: CASSLEASGSNEQFF

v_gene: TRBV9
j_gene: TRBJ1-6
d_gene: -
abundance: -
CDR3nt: TGTGCCAGCAGCAGAGCATCGGGGATCGGATCACCCCTCCACTTT
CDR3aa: CASSRASGIGSPLHF

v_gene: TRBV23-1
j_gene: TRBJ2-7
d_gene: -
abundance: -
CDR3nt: TGCGCCAGCAGTCCAATAGCCCAACTCGTAAGTACCTACGAGCAGTACTTC
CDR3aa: CASSPIAQLVSTYEQYF

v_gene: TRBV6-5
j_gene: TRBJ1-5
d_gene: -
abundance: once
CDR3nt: TGTGCCAGCAGTACATCCCCTCAGCCCCAGCATTTT
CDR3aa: CASSTSPQPQHF

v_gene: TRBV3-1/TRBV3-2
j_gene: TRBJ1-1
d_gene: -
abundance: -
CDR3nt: TGTGCCAGCAGCCAGCATAACAGGGCCGAAGCTTTCTTT
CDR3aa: CASSQHNRAEAFF

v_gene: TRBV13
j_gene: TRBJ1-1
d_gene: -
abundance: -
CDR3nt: TGTGCCAGCAGCTTCATAGTGTCTGAAGCTTTCTTT
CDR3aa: CASSFIVSEAFF

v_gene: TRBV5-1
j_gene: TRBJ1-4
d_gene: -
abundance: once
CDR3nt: TGCGCCAGCAGCTTGGCGACCGGGAAAGCAACTAATGAAAAACTGTTTTTT
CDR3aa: CASSLATGKATNEKLFF

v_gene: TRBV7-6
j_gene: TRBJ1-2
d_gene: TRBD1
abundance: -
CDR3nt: TGTGCCAGCAGCTTTCTGGGACAGGGGGCAGATGGCTACACCTTC
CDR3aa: CASSFLGQGADGYTF

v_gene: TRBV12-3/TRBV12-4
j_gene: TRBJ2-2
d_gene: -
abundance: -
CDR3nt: TGTGCCAGCAACCTCGCAGGGGATCGGGAGCTGTTTTTT
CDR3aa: CASNLAGDRELFF

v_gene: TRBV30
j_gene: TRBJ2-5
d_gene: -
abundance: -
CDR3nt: TGTGCCTGGAGTGTAGGGGGAGGGGAGACCCAGTACTTC
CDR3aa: CAWSVGGGETQYF

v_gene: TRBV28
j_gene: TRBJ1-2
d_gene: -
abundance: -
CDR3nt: TGTGCCAGCAATCGGGGGGCTAACTATGGCTACACCTTC
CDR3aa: CASNRGANYGYTF